This T cell receptor beta chain was sequenced in a study of T cell responses to AZD1222 COVID-19 vaccine. Broader study findings: The donor group comprised mostly white British people and more females; the analysis possibly underestimated clonal diversity. All repertoire sampling was performed exclusively after the peak T cell response. Among those given AZD1222, only five or six were seropositive at baseline.

Concerning this clone: Its target is not known.

The method was immunoSEQ multiplex PCR; TCRdb's version includes in-frame clones alone and lacks a portion of them. The sample has around 120,000 clones; about 95% are singletons. Germline V gene sequence: CDR1 LNHDA, CDR2 SQIVND (reference sequence). With 5 bases clipped from V and 3 bases from J, the junction kept 8 bases outside the gene matches. There are 15 residues in the CDR3. This clonotype originated in an adult in good health. The V and J genes are TRBV19 and TRBJ2-7; TRBD2 matches 9 bases. The source material was peripheral blood, sampled on day 0 of AZD1222 vaccination. CDR3 protein: CASSAGGPWGYEQYF. The CDR3 DNA follows: TGTGCCAGTAGTGCGGGAGGGCCTTGGGGCTACGAGCAGTACTTC.